This TCR beta chain was sequenced for a study of CXCR3-negative and CXCR3-positive naive CD8 T cells. Study results and caveats: Naive CXCR3-positive cells had TRB CDR3s more hydrophobic than those of CXCR3-negative naive cells. Diversity was high in both naive subsets and much lower in memory cells. The TRBV-TRBJ usage of naive CXCR3-negative and CXCR3-positive cells was similar, but that of memory cells differed.

Researchers sorted more than 250,000 cells of each CD8+ T cell subset in triplicate. Those CD8+ T cells considered naive were CD45RO-CCR7+CD27+CD95-. This CDR3 region has 16 residues. Germline loops: CDR1 SQVTM, CDR2 ANQGSEA. It was by 5' RACE with UMI labels that the TRB cDNA libraries were prepared. TCRdb reprocessed the 5' RACE reads, with one entry per CDR3 protein and no DNA. The repertoire shows over 95,000 distinct CDR3 sequences; the top ten hold about 0.35%. Notes on this clonotype: Its matching antigen is unknown.

Sequencing was performed on naive CXCR3+ CD8+ T cells from blood. The sample's subset: CD45RO-CCR7+CD27+CD95- naive CD8+ T cells expressing CXCR3 (TNR3+). The J gene is TRBJ1-4, the V gene TRBV29-1; TCRdb's D gene call, TRBD1, goes unchecked for lack of DNA. The sequence came from a human donor in good health. Some clones in this sample may be carry-over from other donors' samples. This CDR3 reads CSARGRGVTYNEKLFF. Full variable domain (outside the CDR3, taken from reference TRBV29-1 and TRBJ1-4): SAVISQKPSRDICQRGTSLTIQCQVDSQVTMMFWYRQQPGQSLTLIATANQGSEATYESGFVIDKFPISRPNLTFSTLTVSNMSPEDSSIYLCSARGRGVTYNEKLFFGSGTQLSVL.